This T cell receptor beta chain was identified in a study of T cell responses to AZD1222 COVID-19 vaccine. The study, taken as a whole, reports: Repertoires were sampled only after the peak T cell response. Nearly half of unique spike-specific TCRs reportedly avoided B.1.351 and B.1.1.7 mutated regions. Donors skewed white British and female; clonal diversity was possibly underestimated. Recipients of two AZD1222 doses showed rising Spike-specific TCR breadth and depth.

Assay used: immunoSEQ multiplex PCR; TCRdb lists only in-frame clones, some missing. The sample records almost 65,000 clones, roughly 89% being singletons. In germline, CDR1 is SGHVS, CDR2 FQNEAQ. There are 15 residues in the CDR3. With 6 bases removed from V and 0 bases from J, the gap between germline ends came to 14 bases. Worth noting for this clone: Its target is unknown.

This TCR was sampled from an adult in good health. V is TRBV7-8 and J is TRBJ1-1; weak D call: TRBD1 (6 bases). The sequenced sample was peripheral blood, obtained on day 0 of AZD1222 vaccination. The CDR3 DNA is TGTGCCAGCAGACGGATTGGGACACTGAACACTGAAGCTTTCTTT. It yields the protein CASRRIGTLNTEAFF. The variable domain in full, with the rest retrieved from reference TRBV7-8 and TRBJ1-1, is GAGVSQSPRYKVAKRGQDVALRCDPISGHVSLFWYQQALGQGPEFLTYFQNEAQLDKSGLPSDRFFAERPEGSVSTLKIQRTQQEDSAVYLCASRRIGTLNTEAFFGQGTRLTVV.